The rows below give T cell receptor beta chains drawn from one sample of a study of blood T cells in healthy people across ages. From the 5' RACE reads, TCRdb called clonotypes with MiXCR, one entry per CDR3 protein. The data show 550,000 to 750,000 distinct CDR3 sequences, around 21% seen once. Sequences were obtained from blood. The receptors originated from a man aged 65 to 85 in good health. Each CDR3 is given with its conserved first and last residue. The D gene is left open where the match is weak. Clone sizes are given selectively: once, few, many, or a class where the clone is expanded.

size: few; D: NA; J: TRBJ2-4; V: TRBV4-1; CDR3: CASSQDFGGAKNIQYF; DNA: TGCGCCAGCAGCCAAGATTTCGGAGGGGCCAAAAACATTCAGTACTTC
size: many; D: NA; J: TRBJ1-2; V: TRBV9; CDR3: CASSVGGDYGYTF; DNA: TGTGCCAGCAGCGTAGGGGGTGACTATGGCTACACCTTC
size: NA; D: TRBD1; J: TRBJ2-4; V: TRBV6-5; CDR3: CASSSGQGGIQYF; DNA: TGTGCCAGCAGTTCAGGACAGGGAGGCATTCAGTACTTC
size: NA; D: TRBD2; J: TRBJ2-5; V: TRBV7-6; CDR3: CASSLRGGSEETQYF; DNA: TGTGCCAGCAGCTTAAGGGGCGGGAGCGAAGAGACCCAGTACTTC
size: NA; D: TRBD2; J: TRBJ2-1; V: TRBV5-1; CDR3: CASSWGLYSYNEQFF; DNA: TGCGCCAGCAGCTGGGGACTATACTCCTACAATGAGCAGTTCTTC
size: few; D: NA; J: TRBJ2-4; V: TRBV20-1; CDR3: CSARDSGSGRDGNIQYF; DNA: TGCAGTGCTAGAGATTCGGGGTCGGGGAGAGATGGAAACATTCAGTACTTC
size: few; D: NA; J: TRBJ2-6; V: TRBV5-1; CDR3: CASSLPHGANVLTF; DNA: TGCGCCAGCAGCTTGCCGCACGGGGCCAACGTCCTGACTTTC
size: NA; D: NA; J: TRBJ2-7; V: TRBV20-1; CDR3: CSAGGTKTYEQYF; DNA: TGCAGTGCTGGGGGGACAAAGACCTACGAGCAGTACTTC
size: many; D: TRBD1; J: TRBJ2-7; V: TRBV7-9; CDR3: CASSAGTGLRDEQYF; DNA: TGTGCCAGCAGCGCCGGGACAGGACTTCGAGACGAGCAGTACTTC
size: many; D: TRBD2; J: TRBJ2-1; V: TRBV2; CDR3: CASTLGLAGYNEQFF; DNA: TGTGCCAGCACCCTGGGACTAGCGGGTTACAATGAGCAGTTCTTC
size: NA; D: NA; J: TRBJ2-5; V: TRBV21-1; CDR3: CASSIRDRKSQETQYF; DNA: TGTGCCAGCAGCATTAGGGACAGGAAATCGCAAGAGACCCAGTACTTC
size: few; D: TRBD1; J: TRBJ1-4; V: TRBV12-3/TRBV12-4; CDR3: CASSPGTGAHLNEKLFF; DNA: TGTGCCAGCAGTCCCGGGACAGGGGCCCACCTTAATGAAAAACTGTTTTTT
size: few; D: NA; J: TRBJ2-3; V: TRBV24-1; CDR3: CATSHGWTDTQYF; DNA: TGTGCCACCAGCCATGGTTGGACGGATACGCAGTATTTT
size: NA; D: NA; J: TRBJ1-2; V: TRBV15; CDR3: CATSPDSNYGYTF; DNA: TGTGCCACCAGCCCTGACAGCAACTATGGCTACACCTTC
size: NA; D: TRBD2; J: TRBJ2-1; V: TRBV27; CDR3: CASSLSGGLAGINEQFF; DNA: TGTGCCAGCAGTTTATCCGGGGGGCTAGCGGGAATAAATGAGCAGTTCTTC
size: NA; D: NA; J: TRBJ2-7; V: TRBV28; CDR3: CASSAGNSYEQYF; DNA: TGTGCCAGCAGTGCGGGGAACTCCTACGAGCAGTACTTC
size: few; D: NA; J: TRBJ1-1; V: TRBV28; CDR3: CASSLWSARNTEAFF; DNA: TGTGCCAGCAGTTTATGGTCAGCTAGAAACACTGAAGCTTTCTTT
size: few; D: TRBD2; J: TRBJ2-3; V: TRBV30; CDR3: CAWSTSGLSTDTQYF; DNA: TGTGCCTGGAGTACTAGCGGCCTTAGCACAGATACGCAGTATTTT
size: NA; D: NA; J: TRBJ2-5; V: TRBV10-3; CDR3: CAISDYKAETQYF; DNA: TGTGCCATCAGCGACTATAAGGCGGAGACCCAGTACTTC
size: many; D: TRBD2; J: TRBJ2-1; V: TRBV7-3; CDR3: CASSFSGRYDEQFF; DNA: TGTGCCAGCAGCTTTAGCGGGAGGTACGATGAGCAGTTCTTC